This TCR beta chain was sequenced for a study of cytomegalovirus exposure and HLA in healthy donors. The PCR was carried out with 60 Vbeta primers and 13 Jbeta primers. Some clones are missing from TCRdb's copy, which holds only in-frame ones; the method was immunoSEQ multiplex PCR. This sample has 240,000 or so clones, with more than 75% found just once. This CDR3 has 19 residues. The chain combines TRBV21-1 with TRBJ2-4; the table gives TRBD1 as D, unverified against the DNA. TRBV21-1 is noted as a pseudogene. The specimen sequenced was PBMCs. This receptor was identified in a woman aged 40 to 55 in good health and CMV-seropositive. CDR3 bases: TGTGCCAGCAGCAAAGCAGAGGGGGCGAGGATGGATTGCAAAAACATTCAGTACTTC. It yields the protein CASSKAEGARMDCKNIQYF.